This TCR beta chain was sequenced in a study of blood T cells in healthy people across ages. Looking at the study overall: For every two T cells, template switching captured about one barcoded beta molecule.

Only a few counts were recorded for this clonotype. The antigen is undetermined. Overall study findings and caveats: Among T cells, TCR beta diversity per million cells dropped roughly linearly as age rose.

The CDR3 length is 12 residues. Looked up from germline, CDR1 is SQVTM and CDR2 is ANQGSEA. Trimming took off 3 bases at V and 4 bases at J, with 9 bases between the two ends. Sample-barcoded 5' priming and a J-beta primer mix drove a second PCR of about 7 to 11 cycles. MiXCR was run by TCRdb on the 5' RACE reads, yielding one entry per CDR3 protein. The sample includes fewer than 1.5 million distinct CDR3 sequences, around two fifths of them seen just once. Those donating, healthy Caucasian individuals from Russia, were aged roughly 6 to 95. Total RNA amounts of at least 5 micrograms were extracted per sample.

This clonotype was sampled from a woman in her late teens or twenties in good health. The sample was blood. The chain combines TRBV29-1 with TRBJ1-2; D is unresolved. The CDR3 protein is CSVDSLSYGYTF. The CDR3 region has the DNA TGCAGCGTTGACAGCCTGAGCTATGGCTACACCTTC.